This TCR beta chain came from a study of blood T cell repertoires in COVID-19. Overall study: The United States, Italy and Spain supplied acute and convalescent COVID-19 samples. T cells, B-cell-depleted T cells, or PBMCs provided the cDNA or gDNA that served as material.

The recovered donors of Cohort 3 showed two negative PCRs, clearance, or symptom resolution. In the original processing: Using reference gene primer amplification, nucleated cell counts were estimated. TCRdb's table, derived via immunoSEQ multiplex PCR, lists solely in-frame clones and lacks some. V, J and clone size are those of that table, while D and trimming were read from the DNA. The sample lists more than 110,000 clones, around 82% occurring once. V was trimmed by 11 bases and J by 3 bases, leaving 14 bases between them. In germline, CDR1 is MNHEY, CDR2 SVGAGI. The CDR3 is 13 residues long. The V gene is TRBV6-5, the J gene TRBJ1-5, with D maybe TRBD1 (6 bases). This receptor was taken from a woman aged 45-60 years who had recovered from COVID-19. Sequenced: PBMCs or T cells enriched from blood (not recorded which). This CDR3 reads CALGATDNQPQHF. The CDR3 coding sequence is TGTGCCCTGGGGGCCACGGACAATCAGCCCCAGCATTTT.